This TCR beta chain was observed in a study of T cells in localized non-small cell lung cancer. The CDR3 extends over 16 amino acids. From germline, CDR1 is LGHNT and CDR2 FRNRAP. V lost 3 bases and J 2 bases, leaving 14 bases between the germline ends. Of note for this clone: Its antigen is currently unknown.

Study observations and caveats: Uninvolved neighboring lung showed the greatest T cell clonality, exceeding tumor. Appearing in adjacent lung were a median around 60 of the top 100 tumor clones. Tumor samples were not multi-region, leaving intratumor heterogeneity unexcluded.

Method: immunoSEQ multiplex PCR; TCRdb's copy keeps in-frame clones and lacks some. Counted here are around 41,000 clones, 88% occurring once; the ten biggest clones make up about 2.8%. The sample consisted of peripheral blood, taken before any cancer treatment. This chain connects TRBV12-5 to TRBJ1-3; D is unclear. The sequence came from a female donor older than 55 with stage I squamous cell lung carcinoma. As DNA, the CDR3 is TGTGCTAGTGGTTTACACCTGACGGAGGCTGGAAACACCATATATTTT. Its translation is CASGLHLTEAGNTIYF.